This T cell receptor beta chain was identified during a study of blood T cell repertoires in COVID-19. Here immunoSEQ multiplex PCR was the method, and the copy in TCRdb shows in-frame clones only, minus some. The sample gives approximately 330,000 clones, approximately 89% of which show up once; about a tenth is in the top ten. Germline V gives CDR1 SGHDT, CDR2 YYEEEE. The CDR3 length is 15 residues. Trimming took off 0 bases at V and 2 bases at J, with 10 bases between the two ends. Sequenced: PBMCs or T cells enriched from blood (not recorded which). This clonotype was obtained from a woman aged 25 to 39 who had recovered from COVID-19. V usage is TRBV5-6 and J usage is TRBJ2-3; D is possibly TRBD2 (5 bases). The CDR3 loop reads CASSLAPGNTDTQYF. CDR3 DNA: TGTGCCAGCAGCTTGGCTCCGGGGAACACAGATACGCAGTATTTT.